The rows below give T cell receptor beta chains drawn from one sample of a study of T cell repertoires in aging, cancer and after chemotherapy. From the multiplex PCR reads, TCRdb called clonotypes with MiXCR, one entry per CDR3 protein. In the table there are roughly 12,000 distinct CDR3 sequences, roughly a quarter of which are singletons. Sample: blood. The receptor set was obtained from a human donor in good health. Each CDR3 is given with its conserved first and last residue. A D gene is named only where the DNA matches it firmly. Clone sizes are given selectively: once, few, many, or a class where the clone is expanded.

length	V	D	J	size	CDR3	DNA
14	TRBV25-1	-	TRBJ2-3	-	CASSPRGRTDTQYF	TGTGCCAGCAGCCCTCGTGGGCGCACAGATACGCAGTATTTT
12	TRBV12-3/TRBV12-4	-	TRBJ2-4	-	CASSLWGSFQYF	TGTGCCAGCAGTTTATGGGGGTCGTTTCAGTACTTC
15	TRBV20-1	-	TRBJ1-4	-	CSALSLGGTNEKLFF	TGCAGTGCTCTTAGCTTGGGGGGAACTAATGAAAAACTGTTTTTT
17	TRBV10-3	TRBD1	TRBJ1-6	-	CAISAASGGRGNSPLHF	TGTGCCATCAGTGCCGCCTCTGGGGGCAGGGGGAATTCACCCCTCCACTTT
14	TRBV27	-	TRBJ2-6	-	CASTQGAGANVLTF	TGTGCCAGCACCCAGGGTGCAGGGGCCAACGTCCTGACTTTC
15	TRBV6-5	-	TRBJ1-2	-	CASRDPRSLSYAYTF	TGTGCCAGCAGAGACCCCAGGAGTCTTTCCTATGCCTACACCTTC
12	TRBV20-1	-	TRBJ2-5	medium-sized	CSARNDKGTQYF	TGCAGTGCTCGGAACGACAAGGGGACCCAGTACTTC
18	TRBV6-1	-	TRBJ1-4	-	CASSSPGKVDRANEKLFF	TGTGCCAGCAGTTCCCCCGGAAAAGTTGACCGGGCTAATGAAAAACTGTTTTTT
17	TRBV7-6	TRBD1	TRBJ2-4	-	CASSPYSGTGGWNIQYF	TGTGCCAGCAGCCCCTACTCCGGGACAGGGGGATGGAACATTCAGTACTTC
13	TRBV6-5	-	TRBJ2-2	few	CASRRDLTGELFF	TGTGCCAGCAGGAGGGATTTGACCGGGGAGCTGTTTTTT
15	TRBV15	-	TRBJ1-3	few	CATSKETDSGNTIYF	TGTGCCACCAGCAAGGAGACAGACTCTGGAAACACCATATATTTT
16	TRBV7-2	-	TRBJ2-5	few	CASSYPPGTSRETQYF	TGTGCCAGCAGCTACCCCCCGGGGACAAGTCGTGAGACCCAGTACTTC
14	TRBV14	TRBD1	TRBJ2-7	medium-sized	CASSQHKQGGEQYF	TGTGCCAGCAGCCAACACAAACAGGGGGGCGAGCAGTACTTC
15	TRBV6-1	TRBD1	TRBJ2-6	medium-sized	CASSGTGSGANVLTF	TGTGCCAGCAGTGGGACAGGGTCTGGGGCCAACGTCCTGACTTTC
14	TRBV6-6	TRBD1	TRBJ1-5	-	CASSTTGRNQPQHF	TGTGCCAGCAGTACGACAGGGAGGAATCAGCCCCAGCATTTT
15	TRBV10-3	-	TRBJ2-2	-	CATEPRLANTGELFF	TGTGCCACCGAACCTAGATTAGCGAACACCGGGGAGCTGTTTTTT
17	TRBV5-1	TRBD1	TRBJ1-2	-	CASSPLGQGMTNYGYTF	TGCGCCAGCAGCCCCCTCGGACAGGGGATGACTAACTATGGCTACACCTTC
15	TRBV7-9	TRBD1	TRBJ1-3	few	CASSLSGGTGNTIYF	TGTGCCAGCAGCTTATCAGGGGGAACTGGAAACACCATATATTTT
16	TRBV6-5	TRBD1	TRBJ2-3	-	CASSKTGTGGKDTQYF	TGTGCCAGCAGTAAAACCGGGACAGGGGGCAAAGATACGCAGTATTTT
12	TRBV19	-	TRBJ2-1	-	CASSIYPHEQFF	TGTGCCAGTAGTATATATCCCCATGAGCAGTTCTTC
12	TRBV4-2	-	TRBJ2-7	few	CASSQGSDEQYF	TGTGCCAGCAGCCAGGGCAGCGACGAGCAGTACTTC
13	TRBV12-3/TRBV12-4	TRBD1	TRBJ2-7	-	CASRKTGAYEQYF	TGTGCCAGCAGGAAGACAGGGGCCTACGAGCAGTACTTC
15	TRBV6-6	-	TRBJ1-3	few	CASSYSRGREDTIYF	TGTGCCAGCAGTTACTCGAGAGGTAGAGAAGACACCATATATTTT
12	TRBV25-1	-	TRBJ1-2	few	CASSDGYYGYTF	TGTGCCAGCAGTGACGGATACTATGGCTACACCTTC
12	TRBV19	-	TRBJ1-1	medium-sized	CASTGGNTEAFF	TGTGCCAGTACGGGTGGGAACACTGAAGCTTTCTTT
14	TRBV6-2/TRBV6-3	-	TRBJ2-3	-	CASREGGYTDTQYF	TGTGCCAGCAGGGAGGGGGGGTACACAGATACGCAGTATTTT
14	TRBV20-1	-	TRBJ1-6	few	CSARDVVYNSPLHF	TGCAGTGCTAGAGATGTGGTCTATAATTCACCCCTCCACTTT
14	TRBV5-4	-	TRBJ2-7	few	CASSSSREMGEQYF	TGTGCCAGCAGCTCTTCCAGGGAAATGGGAGAGCAGTACTTC
13	TRBV20-1	-	TRBJ2-3	medium-sized	CSAPASATDTQYF	TGCAGTGCTCCCGCTAGCGCAACAGATACGCAGTATTTT
16	TRBV7-9	TRBD2	TRBJ2-2	-	CASSFDRTSGTGELFF	TGTGCCAGCAGCTTCGACCGGACTAGCGGGACCGGGGAGCTGTTTTTT
14	TRBV6-6	-	TRBJ2-3	-	CASSYRGEVDTQYF	TGTGCCAGCAGTTACAGGGGCGAGGTGGATACGCAGTATTTT
15	TRBV6-5	-	TRBJ2-1	few	CASSYKGARGRKQFF	TGTGCCAGCAGTTATAAAGGGGCTAGGGGACGGAAACAGTTCTTC
14	TRBV20-1	TRBD1	TRBJ1-2	medium-sized	CSARVGQGMRGYTF	TGCAGTGCTAGAGTTGGACAGGGTATGCGGGGCTACACCTTC
14	TRBV6-2/TRBV6-3	-	TRBJ1-1	medium-sized	CASSSYGGRGEAFF	TGTGCCAGCAGTTCGTACGGGGGACGGGGTGAAGCTTTCTTT
14	TRBV18	-	TRBJ2-6	few	CASSRPSGANVLTF	TGTGCCAGCTCACGTCCTTCTGGGGCCAACGTCCTGACTTTC
13	TRBV19	-	TRBJ1-1	medium-sized	CASSTLHGTEAFF	TGTGCCAGTAGTACCCTCCATGGCACTGAAGCTTTCTTT
15	TRBV7-9	TRBD2	TRBJ2-3	few	CASSLETSVTDTQYF	TGTGCCAGCAGCTTGGAGACTAGCGTCACAGATACGCAGTATTTT
13	TRBV19	-	TRBJ1-1	-	CASGLDSNTEAFF	TGTGCCAGCGGCTTGGACTCGAACACTGAAGCTTTCTTT
14	TRBV12-3/TRBV12-4	-	TRBJ1-1	-	CASSSTAPNTEAFF	TGTGCCAGCAGTTCCACGGCCCCAAACACTGAAGCTTTCTTT
15	TRBV6-5	-	TRBJ1-6	-	CASSYWDQAGSPLHF	TGTGCCAGCAGTTACTGGGACCAAGCGGGTTCACCCCTCCACTTT
15	TRBV12-3/TRBV12-4	-	TRBJ2-5	few	CASSLLPALEETQYF	TGTGCCAGCAGCCTTCTACCCGCTCTCGAAGAGACCCAGTACTTC
15	TRBV19	TRBD1	TRBJ1-5	-	CASSTGGGRNQPQHF	TGTGCCAGTAGTACGGGAGGGGGCAGAAATCAGCCCCAGCATTTT
15	TRBV6-5	TRBD2	TRBJ2-5	-	CASSAISGDQETQYF	TGTGCCAGCAGTGCCATTAGCGGGGACCAAGAGACCCAGTACTTC
15	TRBV10-3	-	TRBJ1-1	-	CAISEPTVMNTEAFF	TGTGCCATCAGTGAGCCGACAGTTATGAACACTGAAGCTTTCTTT
11	TRBV6-1	-	TRBJ2-2	medium-sized	CASSDPGELFF	TGTGCCAGCAGTGACCCCGGGGAGCTGTTTTTT
15	TRBV6-1	TRBD1	TRBJ1-1	-	CASSPGQGFNTEAFF	TGTGCCAGCAGTCCAGGACAGGGATTCAACACTGAAGCTTTCTTT
15	TRBV5-1	-	TRBJ2-3	-	CASSLADLGADTQYF	TGCGCCAGCAGCTTGGCCGATTTAGGGGCTGATACGCAGTATTTT
14	TRBV6-1	-	TRBJ1-6	few	CASKSPAFNSPLHF	TGTGCCAGCAAAAGCCCCGCGTTCAATTCACCCCTCCACTTT